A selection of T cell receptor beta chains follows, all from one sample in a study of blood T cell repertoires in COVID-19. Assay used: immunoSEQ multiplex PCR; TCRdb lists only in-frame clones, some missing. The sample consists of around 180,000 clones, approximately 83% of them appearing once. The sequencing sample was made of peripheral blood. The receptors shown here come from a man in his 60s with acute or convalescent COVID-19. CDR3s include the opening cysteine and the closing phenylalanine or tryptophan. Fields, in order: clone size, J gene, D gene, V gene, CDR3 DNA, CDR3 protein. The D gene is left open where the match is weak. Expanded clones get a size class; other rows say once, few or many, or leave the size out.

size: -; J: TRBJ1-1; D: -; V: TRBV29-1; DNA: TGCAGCGTCCCCGTAGGAGGGTCGGGAACTGAAGCTTTCTTT; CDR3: CSVPVGGSGTEAFF
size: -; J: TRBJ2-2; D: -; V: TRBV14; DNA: TGTGCCAGCAGCCAGTATAGGAACAGGGTAAGAGGCGGGGAGCTGTTTTTT; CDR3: CASSQYRNRVRGGELFF
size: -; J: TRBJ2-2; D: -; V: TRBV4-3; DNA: TGCGCCAGCAGCCAAGCGAGCGGGCACACCGGGGAGCTGTTTTTT; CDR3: CASSQASGHTGELFF
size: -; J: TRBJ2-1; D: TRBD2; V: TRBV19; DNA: TGTGCCAGTAGTCTATCGACTAGCGGGAACAATGAGCAGTTCTTC; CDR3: CASSLSTSGNNEQFF
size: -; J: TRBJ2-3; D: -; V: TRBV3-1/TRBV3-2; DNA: TGTGCCAGCAGCCCAGCGCGAGTCCCCCTAAAAGACACAGATACGCAGTATTTT; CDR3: CASSPARVPLKDTDTQYF
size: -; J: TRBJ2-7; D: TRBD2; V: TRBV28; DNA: TGTGCCAGCACGGCGGGAGGCGCCTACGAGCAGTACTTC; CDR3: CASTAGGAYEQYF
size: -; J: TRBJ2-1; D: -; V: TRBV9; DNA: TGTGCCAGCAGCGTAGCTACGGAAGAGGACTACAATGAGCAGTTCTTC; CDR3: CASSVATEEDYNEQFF
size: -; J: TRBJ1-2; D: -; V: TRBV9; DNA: TGTGCCAGCAGCGGAATACAGGGCACCTATGGCTACACCTTC; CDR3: CASSGIQGTYGYTF
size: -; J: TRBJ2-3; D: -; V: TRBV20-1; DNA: TGCAGTGCTAGTGACGCTAGTAAAGGCACAGATACGCAGTATTTT; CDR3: CSASDASKGTDTQYF
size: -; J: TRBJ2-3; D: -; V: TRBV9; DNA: TGTGCCAGCAGCGTAGAGGAGGGCCCAGATACGCAGTATTTT; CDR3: CASSVEEGPDTQYF
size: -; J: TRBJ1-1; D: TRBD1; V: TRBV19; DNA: TGTGCCAGTAGATCGGACCCCGGGACAGGTCGGTTGGTGAACACTGAAGCTTTCTTT; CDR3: CASRSDPGTGRLVNTEAFF
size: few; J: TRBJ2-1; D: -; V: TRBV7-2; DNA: TGTGCCAGCAGCTTAGTCGGCGGGATCGATGAGCAGTTCTTC; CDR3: CASSLVGGIDEQFF
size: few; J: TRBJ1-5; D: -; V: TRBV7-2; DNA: TGTGCCAGCAGCTCGAAAGGAGGGAATCAGCCCCAGCATTTT; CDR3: CASSSKGGNQPQHF
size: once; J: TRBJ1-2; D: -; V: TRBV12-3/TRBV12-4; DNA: TGTGCCAGCAGTTTATCTAATAGCTATGGCTACACCTTC; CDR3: CASSLSNSYGYTF
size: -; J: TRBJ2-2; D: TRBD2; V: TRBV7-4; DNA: TGTGCCAGCAGCTTAGGTGGACTAGCGATATGGTGGGCCACCGGGGAGCTGTTTTTT; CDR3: CASSLGGLAIWWATGELFF
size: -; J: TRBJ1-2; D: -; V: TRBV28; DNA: TGTGCCAGCAGTTTTTTTCGCAGGGAAGCGCGCTACACCTTC; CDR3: CASSFFRREARYTF
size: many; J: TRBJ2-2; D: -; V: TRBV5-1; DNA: TGCGCCAGCAGCGGAGGGGGCAGCGGAAACACCGGGGAGCTGTTTTTT; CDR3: CASSGGGSGNTGELFF
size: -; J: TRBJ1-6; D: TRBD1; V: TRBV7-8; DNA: TGTGCCAGCAGCTTAGAAGCGACAGGGGGAAGATCACCCCTCCACTTT; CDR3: CASSLEATGGRSPLHF
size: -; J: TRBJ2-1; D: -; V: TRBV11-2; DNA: TGTGCCAGCAGCTTAGACCTGTACACAAAGCAGTTCTTC; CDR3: CASSLDLYTKQFF
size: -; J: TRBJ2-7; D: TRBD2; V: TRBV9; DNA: TGTGCCAGCAGCGGCGGGGTCGGGACTAGCGGCTCCTACGAGCAGTACTTC; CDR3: CASSGGVGTSGSYEQYF